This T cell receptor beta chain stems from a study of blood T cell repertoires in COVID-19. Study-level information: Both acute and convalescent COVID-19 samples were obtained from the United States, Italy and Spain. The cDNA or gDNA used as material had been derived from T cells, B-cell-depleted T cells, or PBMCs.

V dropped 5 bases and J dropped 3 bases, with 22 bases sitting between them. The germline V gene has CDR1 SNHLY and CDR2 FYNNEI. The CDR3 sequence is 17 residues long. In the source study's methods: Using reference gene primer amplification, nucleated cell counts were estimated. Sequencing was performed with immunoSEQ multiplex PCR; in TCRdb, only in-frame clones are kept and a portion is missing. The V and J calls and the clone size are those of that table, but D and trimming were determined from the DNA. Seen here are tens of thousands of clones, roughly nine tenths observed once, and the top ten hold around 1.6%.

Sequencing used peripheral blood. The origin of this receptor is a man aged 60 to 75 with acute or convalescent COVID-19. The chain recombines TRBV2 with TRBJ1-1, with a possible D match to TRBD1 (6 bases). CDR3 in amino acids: CASSLRGGVLGDTEAFF. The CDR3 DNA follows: TGTGCCAGCAGTTTGAGGGGGGGCGTCCTAGGCGACACTGAAGCTTTCTTT.